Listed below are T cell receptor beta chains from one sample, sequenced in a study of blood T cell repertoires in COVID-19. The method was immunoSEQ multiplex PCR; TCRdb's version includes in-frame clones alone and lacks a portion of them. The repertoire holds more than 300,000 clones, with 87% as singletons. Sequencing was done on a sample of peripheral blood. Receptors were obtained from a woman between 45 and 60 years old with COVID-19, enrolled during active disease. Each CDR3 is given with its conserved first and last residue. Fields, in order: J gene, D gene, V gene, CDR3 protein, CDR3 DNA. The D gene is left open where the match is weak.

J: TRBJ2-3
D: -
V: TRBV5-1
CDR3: CASSLVEMMGTDTQYF
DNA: TGCGCCAGCAGCTTGGTCGAGATGATGGGCACAGATACGCAGTATTTT

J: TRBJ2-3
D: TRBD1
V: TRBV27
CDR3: CASSSPGQASDTQYF
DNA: TGTGCCAGCAGTTCACCGGGACAGGCTTCAGATACGCAGTATTTT

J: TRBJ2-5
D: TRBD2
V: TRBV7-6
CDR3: CASSLDPTSGKEETQYF
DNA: TGTGCCAGCAGCTTAGACCCGACTAGCGGGAAGGAAGAGACCCAGTACTTC

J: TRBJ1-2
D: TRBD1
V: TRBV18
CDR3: CASSPDRGNYGYTF
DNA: TGTGCCAGCTCACCGGACAGGGGAAACTATGGCTACACCTTC

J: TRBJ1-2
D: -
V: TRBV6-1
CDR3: CASSEVGKIQVNYGYTF
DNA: TGTGCCAGCAGTGAAGTGGGAAAGATACAGGTTAACTATGGCTACACCTTC

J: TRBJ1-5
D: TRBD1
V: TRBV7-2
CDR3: CASSTRQGDQPQHF
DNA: TGTGCCAGCAGCACCCGACAGGGGGATCAGCCCCAGCATTTT

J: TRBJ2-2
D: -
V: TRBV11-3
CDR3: CASSSPLFYGELFF
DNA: TGTGCCAGCAGCTCCCCCCTTTTCTATGGGGAGCTGTTTTTT

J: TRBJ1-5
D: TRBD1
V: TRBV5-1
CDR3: CASSLTGAYSNQPQHF
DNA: TGCGCCAGCAGCTTGACAGGGGCCTATAGCAATCAGCCCCAGCATTTT

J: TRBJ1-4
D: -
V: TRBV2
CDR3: CASRSGADEKLFF
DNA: TGTGCCAGCCGGTCAGGGGCGGATGAAAAACTGTTTTTT

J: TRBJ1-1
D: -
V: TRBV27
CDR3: CASTPRPGASTEAFF
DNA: TGTGCCAGCACCCCACGGCCAGGGGCCAGCACTGAAGCTTTCTTT